What follows are 20 T cell receptor beta chains derived from one specimen sequenced in a study of control samples from healthy donors and cancer patients. Using immunoSEQ multiplex PCR, the repertoire was profiled, and TCRdb retains in-frame clones only, with some absent. The table shows 95,000 to 100,000 clones, with around 80% occurring only once. The sample consisted of blood. The receptors derive from a man aged 55 to 70 in good health.

This clone was observed once. The chain has TRBV4-2 and TRBJ1-1; D gene unclear. Trimming left V 0 bases short and J 5 bases short, with 13 bases between. The CDR3 spans 15 residues. Germline CDR1 reads LGHNA; CDR2 reads YNFKEQ. In nucleotides, the CDR3 is TGTGCCAGCAGCCAAGATTTGGGAGGAGGAACTGAAGCTTTCTTT. As protein: CASSQDLGGGTEAFF.

The CDR3 nucleotides read TGTGCCATCAGTGAAATGGGCCGGGTTACTGAAGCTTTCTTT. This sequence encodes CAISEMGRVTEAFF. The gene calls are TRBV10-3 and TRBJ1-1; D uncertain. Per the germline V gene, CDR1 is ENHRY and CDR2 is SYGVKD. The CDR3 has 14 amino acids. V lost 3 bases and J lost 5, with 13 bases in between.

CDR3 amino acids: CASQYSPDSGNTIYF. The CDR3, as DNA: TGTGCCAGCCAATACAGTCCAGACTCTGGAAACACCATATATTTT. The chain employs TRBV7-9 and TRBJ1-3, with D unclear. Trimming shortened V by 8 bases and J by 0 bases, and 14 bases separated the two germline ends. CDR3 length: 15 residues. Germline loops: CDR1 SEHNR, CDR2 FQNEAQ (reference sequence).

This clone was seen a single time. The rearrangement links TRBV3-1 (or the pseudogene TRBV3-2) to TRBJ2-5; tentative D call: TRBD2 (5 bases). This CDR3 is built from 12 residues. CDR1 and CDR2 from the germline V gene are LGHDT and YNNKEL (reference sequence). V was shortened by 7 bases and J by 3 bases, with 9 bases between the two germline ends. DNA of the CDR3: TGTGCCAGCACCGGACTTAAAGAGACCCAGTACTTC. Translation: CASTGLKETQYF.

The count of this clone is one. The chain combines TRBV6-4 with TRBJ2-1; D might be TRBD2 (5 bases). There are 15 residues in the CDR3. The ends were cut back, 4 bases at V and 0 bases at J, with 10 bases in the middle. In germline, CDR1 is MRHNA, CDR2 SNTAGT. This CDR3 reads CASSASGSSYNEQFF. For the CDR3, the DNA is TGTGCCAGCAGTGCTTCGGGGAGCTCCTACAATGAGCAGTTCTTC.

The gene calls are TRBV3-1 (or the pseudogene TRBV3-2) and TRBJ1-5; D not resolved. Trimming took off 0 bases at V and 9 bases at J, with 6 bases between the two ends. CDR3 length equals 12 residues. Per the germline V gene, CDR1 is LGHDT and CDR2 is YNNKEL (reference sequence). The DNA of the CDR3 is TGTGCCAGCAGCCAAGATTTAGGGCCCCAGCATTTT. Translating gives CASSQDLGPQHF.

As concerns this clone: Its ends do not fully match the called genes, so a read error is possible. This chain joins TRBV7-7 and TRBJ2-5, with 15 bases fitting TRBD2. The CDR3 covers 16 residues. Germline V gene sequence: CDR1 SSHAT, CDR2 FNYEAQ (reference sequence). The CDR3 here is CASSPGLAGGGETQYF. CDR3 DNA sequence: TGTGCTAGCAGCCCCGGACTAGCGGGAGGGGGGGAGACCCAGTACTTC. The variable domain in full, completed from reference TRBV7-7 and TRBJ2-5, reads GAGVSQSPRYKVTKRGQDVTLRCDPISSHATLYWYQQALGQGPEFLTYFNYEAQPDKSGLPSDRFSAERPEGSISTLTIQRTEQRDSAMYRCASSPGLAGGGETQYFGPGTRLLVL.

This clone was seen more than once but under ten times. This chain links TRBV7-8 with TRBJ1-6; no firm D call. The germline gives CDR1 SGHVS, CDR2 FQNEAQ. V shed 1 base and J shed 7 bases, with 11 bases lying between them. The CDR3 runs 15 residues. The CDR3 is CASSLVGAENSPLHF. The CDR3 DNA is TGTGCCAGCAGCTTAGTCGGTGCCGAAAATTCACCCCTCCACTTT.

The chain carries TRBV7-8 and TRBJ1-4; tentative D call: TRBD1 (5 bases). This CDR3 comprises 14 residues. From germline, CDR1 is SGHVS and CDR2 FQNEAQ. V lost 6 bases, J lost 2 bases, and 10 bases lay in between. For the CDR3, the DNA is TGTGCCAGCAGGGGGCCAGCGACTAATGAAAAACTGTTTTTT. Its protein product is CASRGPATNEKLFF.

V gene TRBV14 combines with J gene TRBJ1-2; the D gene is possibly TRBD1 (6 bases). Germline V CDR1 and CDR2: SGHDN, FVKESK. The CDR3 is 15 amino acids. The V and J ends lost 4 bases and 0 bases respectively, with 12 bases between them. The CDR3 DNA reads TGTGCCAGCAGCCTCCCCGGGACAACTAACTATGGCTACACCTTC. It codes for CASSLPGTTNYGYTF.

The sample holds a few counts of this clone. This chain joins TRBV7-9 and TRBJ1-2, with D unclear. Between the trimmed V and J ends, which lost 1 base and 4 bases, there was a span of 10 bases. The CDR3 consists of 14 residues. Germline V gene lookup returns CDR1 SEHNR and CDR2 FQNEAQ (reference sequence). CDR3 residues: CASSLGEGVYGYTF. The CDR3 DNA reads TGTGCCAGCAGCTTAGGCGAAGGAGTCTATGGCTACACCTTC.

CDR3 nucleotides: TGTGCCAGCAGCCTGGGCCTAGCCAACAATGAGCAGTTCTTC. It yields the protein CASSLGLANNEQFF. V usage is TRBV11-2 and J usage is TRBJ2-1; D perhaps matches TRBD2 (5 bases). CDR3 length: 14 amino acids. V lost 5 bases, J lost 5 bases, and 13 bases lay in between. CDR1 and CDR2 (germline): SGHAT, FQNNGV.

V and J are TRBV24-1 and TRBJ1-4; 7 positions agree with TRBD1. V lost 2 bases to trimming and J lost 5 bases; unmatched junction nucleotides: 10. Germline CDR1 and CDR2: KGHDR and SFDVKD. This CDR3 is 17 amino acids long. CDR3 in DNA: TGTGCCACCAGTGATTCGGGATCGACAGGGTTGAATGAAAAACTGTTTTTT. Translated, it gives CATSDSGSTGLNEKLFF.

The chain employs TRBV3-1 (or the pseudogene TRBV3-2) and TRBJ2-2; a weak D match, TRBD2 (7 bases). The germline CDR1 and CDR2 sequences are LGHDT and YNNKEL (reference sequence). This CDR3 is built from 15 residues. The ends were cut back, 1 base at V and 6 bases at J, with 12 bases in the middle. CDR3 loop: CASSQVGGASGELFF. The CDR3 region has the DNA TGTGCCAGCAGCCAAGTAGGGGGGGCTTCCGGGGAGCTGTTTTTT.

This sequence joins TRBV10-3 and TRBJ2-2; D unresolved. Per germline, CDR1 ENHRY and CDR2 SYGVKD. The V end lost 6 bases, the J end lost 3 bases, and 14 bases lay between the germline ends. CDR3 size: 15 residues. CDR3 sequence: CAISPGSQDTGELFF. The CDR3, as DNA: TGTGCCATCAGCCCTGGTAGTCAGGACACCGGGGAGCTGTTTTTT.

V usage is TRBV7-2 and J usage is TRBJ2-7; TRBD1 or TRBD2 may be the D gene (5 bases each). Germline V lookup: CDR1 SGHTA, CDR2 FQGNSA. CDR3 length: 15 residues. V shed 0 bases and J shed 5 bases, with 14 bases lying between them. CDR3 loop: CASSLAEGRSNEQYF. The CDR3 nucleotides read TGTGCCAGCAGCTTAGCTGAGGGACGCTCGAACGAGCAGTACTTC.

The V and J genes are TRBV29-1 and TRBJ2-7, with D possibly matching TRBD1 (5 bases). CDR3 length: 12 residues. Germline CDR1 is SQVTM and CDR2 is ANQGSEA. The V end lost 6 bases, the J end lost 3 bases, and 12 bases lay between the germline ends. This CDR3 reads CSVSRAGYEQYF. Written as DNA, the CDR3 is TGCAGCGTAAGCAGGGCAGGCTACGAGCAGTACTTC.

As DNA, the CDR3 is TGTGCCAGCAGCCCCCTAGTCGGGGAGGGGACAGGGGGCATATTAGACTATGGCTACACCTTC. It codes for CASSPLVGEGTGGILDYGYTF. The rearrangement uses TRBV7-8 and TRBJ1-2; 12 bases fit TRBD1. Germline V lookup: CDR1 SGHVS, CDR2 FQNEAQ. The CDR3 is 21 amino acids. After removal of 5 bases from V and 3 bases from J, the junction contained 22 bases not matched to a gene.

J is TRBJ2-2 and V is TRBV5-1; 7 nucleotides align to TRBD1. The V gene end was trimmed by 1 base and the J gene end by 0 bases; junction bases not matched to a gene: 3. The CDR3 is made up of 16 amino acids. From germline, CDR1 is SGHRS and CDR2 YFSETQ. The CDR3 coding sequence is TGCGCCAGCAGCTTGTATACAGGGGCGAACACCGGGGAGCTGTTTTTT. It specifies CASSLYTGANTGELFF. The variable domain in full, with the rest retrieved from reference TRBV5-1 and TRBJ2-2, is KAGVTQTPRYLIKTRGQQVTLSCSPISGHRSVSWYQQTPGQGLQFLFEYFSETQRNKGNFPGRFSGRQFSNSRSEMNVSTLELGDSALYLCASSLYTGANTGELFFGEGSRLTVL.

Concerning this clone: The junction and the germline gene differ at one end; a read error may be behind it. The V gene is TRBV11-2, the J gene TRBJ2-1, with D perhaps matching TRBD2 (7 bases). This CDR3 spans 11 amino acids. Germline assignment: CDR1 SGHAT and CDR2 FQNNGV. The CDR3 loop reads CASSIGGRGVF. The CDR3 DNA reads as TGTGCCAGCAGCATAGGGGGACGGGGGGTCTTC.